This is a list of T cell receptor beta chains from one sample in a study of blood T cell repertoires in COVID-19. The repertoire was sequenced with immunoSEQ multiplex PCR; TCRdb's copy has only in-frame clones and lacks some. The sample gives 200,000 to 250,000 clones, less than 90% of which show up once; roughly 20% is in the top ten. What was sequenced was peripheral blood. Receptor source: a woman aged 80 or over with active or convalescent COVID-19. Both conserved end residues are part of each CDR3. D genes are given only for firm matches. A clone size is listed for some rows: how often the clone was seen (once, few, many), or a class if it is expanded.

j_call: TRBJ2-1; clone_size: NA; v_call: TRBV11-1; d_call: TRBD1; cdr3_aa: CASSLHRGPYNEQFF; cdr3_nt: TGTGCCAGCAGCTTACACAGGGGCCCTTACAATGAGCAGTTCTTC
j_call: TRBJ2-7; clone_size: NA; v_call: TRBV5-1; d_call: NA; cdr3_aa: CASGPTAGTSYEQYF; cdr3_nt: TGCGCCAGCGGGCCCACTGCGGGAACCTCCTACGAGCAGTACTTC
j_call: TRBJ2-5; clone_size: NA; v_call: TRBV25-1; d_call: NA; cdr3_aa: CASPGPRKTQYF; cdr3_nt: TGTGCCAGCCCTGGGCCCCGAAAGACCCAGTACTTC
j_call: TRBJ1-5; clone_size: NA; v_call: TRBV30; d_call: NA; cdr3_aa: CAWRAGLNQPQHF; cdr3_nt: TGTGCCTGGAGAGCCGGACTGAATCAGCCCCAGCATTTT
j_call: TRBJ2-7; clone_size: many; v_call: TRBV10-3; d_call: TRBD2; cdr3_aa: CAIREGLARVEQYF; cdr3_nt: TGTGCCATCAGGGAGGGACTAGCTCGGGTTGAGCAGTACTTC
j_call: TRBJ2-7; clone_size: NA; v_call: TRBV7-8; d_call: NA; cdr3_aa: CASSQLYEQYF; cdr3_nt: TGTGCCAGCAGCCAACTCTACGAGCAGTACTTC
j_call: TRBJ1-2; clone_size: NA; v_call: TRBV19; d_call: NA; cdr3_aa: CASSIYDRRFSYGYTF; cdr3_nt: TGTGCCAGTAGTATCTACGACAGGCGCTTCTCCTATGGCTACACCTTC
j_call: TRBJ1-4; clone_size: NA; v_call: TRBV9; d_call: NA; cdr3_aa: CASSVGTGATNEKLFF; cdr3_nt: TGTGCCAGCAGCGTAGGTACGGGTGCAACTAATGAAAAACTGTTTTTT
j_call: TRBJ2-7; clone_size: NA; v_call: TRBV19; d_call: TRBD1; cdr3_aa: CASSIAGQGAYEQYF; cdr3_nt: TGTGCCAGTAGTATAGCAGGGCAGGGGGCCTACGAGCAGTACTTC
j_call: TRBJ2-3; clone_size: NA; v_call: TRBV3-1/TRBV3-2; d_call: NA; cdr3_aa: CASSLSTDTQYF; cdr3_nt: TGTGCCAGCAGCCTCTCCACAGATACGCAGTATTTT
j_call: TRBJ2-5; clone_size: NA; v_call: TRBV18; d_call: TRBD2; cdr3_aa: CASSPLAGEQETQYF; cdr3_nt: TGTGCCAGCTCACCTTTAGCGGGAGAGCAAGAGACCCAGTACTTC
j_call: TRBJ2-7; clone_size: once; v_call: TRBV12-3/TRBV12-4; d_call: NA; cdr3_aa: CASSLGTANEQYF; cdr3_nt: TGTGCCAGCAGTTTAGGGACAGCGAACGAGCAGTACTTC
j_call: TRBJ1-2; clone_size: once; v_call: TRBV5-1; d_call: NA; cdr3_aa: CASSVDINYGYTF; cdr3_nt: TGCGCCAGCAGCGTGGACATTAACTATGGCTACACCTTC
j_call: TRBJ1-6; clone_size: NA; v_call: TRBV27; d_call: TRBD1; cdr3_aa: CASSWTGGASPLHF; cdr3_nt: TGTGCCAGCAGCTGGACAGGGGGCGCTTCACCCCTCCACTTT